What follows are 10 T cell receptor beta chains derived from one specimen sequenced in a study of T cell changes during pregnancy in multiple sclerosis. Repertoires were generated with immunoSEQ multiplex PCR, while TCRdb's copy carries only in-frame clones and drops some. This sample has 27,000 or so clones, with roughly 90% found just once. The sample in question was CD8+ T cells from peripheral blood mononuclear cells, obtained in the second trimester of pregnancy. These receptors were collected from a female donor with multiple sclerosis, enrolled in a pregnancy study.

This sequence joins TRBV2 and TRBJ1-6, with 12 nucleotides matching TRBD1. This CDR3 is built from 19 residues. The germline CDR1 and CDR2 sequences are SNHLY and FYNNEI. Germline trimming cut 5 bases from V and 10 bases from J; bases unmatched to any gene: 18. CDR3 sequence reads: CASSPMGQGAGGFGSPLHF. The DNA for the CDR3 is TGTGCCAGCAGTCCCATGGGACAGGGGGCGGGCGGGTTTGGCTCACCCCTCCACTTT.

The chain has TRBV6-1 and TRBJ2-3; 7 nucleotides agree with TRBD2. The junction had 6 bases not matched to a gene; V was cut back by 2 bases and J by 4 bases. Germline V gene lookup returns CDR1 MNHNS and CDR2 SASEGT. The CDR3 runs to 15 residues. The CDR3 loop is CASSEMGEGADTQYF. DNA of the CDR3: TGTGCCAGCAGTGAAATGGGGGAGGGCGCAGATACGCAGTATTTT.

The gene calls are TRBV27 and TRBJ1-1, with TRBD1 identical over 10 bases. The J segment lost 3 bases and the V segment lost 2 bases, leaving 0 bases of the junction unmatched. The CDR3 sequence is 14 residues long. Germline V lookup: CDR1 MNHEY, CDR2 SMNVEV (reference sequence). The CDR3 DNA is TGTGCCAGCAGTTTAGGGACAGGGGACACTGAAGCTTTCTTT. Its protein is CASSLGTGDTEAFF.

V usage is TRBV4-3 and J usage is TRBJ2-5, with 9 bases fitting TRBD2. The germline V gene has CDR1 LGHNA and CDR2 YSLEER. With 1 base clipped from V and 10 bases from J, the junction kept 10 bases outside the gene matches. This CDR3 has 15 residues. The CDR3 region is CASSQGAGGLEGQYF. DNA for the CDR3: TGCGCCAGCAGCCAAGGGGCGGGGGGGCTGGAGGGCCAGTACTTC.

This sequence joins TRBV4-1 and TRBJ1-4; tentative D call: TRBD1 (6 bases). The ends were cut back, 3 bases at V and 8 bases at J, with 13 bases in the middle. The CDR3 contains 14 residues. The germline V gene has CDR1 MGHRA and CDR2 YSYEKL. The CDR3 protein is CASSQIRGGEKLFF. CDR3 DNA sequence: TGCGCCAGCAGCCAGATCAGGGGAGGGGAAAAACTGTTTTTT.

The sample holds one count of this clone. This chain connects TRBV28 to TRBJ2-5; D uncertain. The germline CDR1 and CDR2 sequences are MDHEN and SYDVKM. V was cut by 5 bases and J by 5 bases, with 9 bases left in between. The CDR3 contains 12 residues. CDR3 sequence (DNA): TGTGCCAGCAGTACTACTTGGGAGACCCAGTACTTC. It is translated as CASSTTWETQYF.

This chain joins TRBV6-5 and TRBJ2-5; D might be TRBD1 (5 bases). The CDR3 is 14 amino acids. The ends were cut back, 4 bases at V and 5 bases at J, with 14 bases in the middle. CDR1 and CDR2 from the germline V gene are MNHEY and SVGAGI. The CDR3 reads CASSFLTGLETQYF. The CDR3 coding sequence is TGTGCCAGCAGTTTCCTTACAGGTCTGGAGACCCAGTACTTC.

V gene TRBV7-6 combines with J gene TRBJ2-7; D is ambiguous. The CDR3 length is 16 residues. Trimming removed 7 bases at V and 3 bases at J, with 22 bases between. CDR1 and CDR2 from the germline V gene are SGHVS and FNYEAQ. The CDR3 bases are TGTGCCAGCACCCCAGACATCAACCCTCTGGGCTACGAGCAGTACTTC. This encodes CASTPDINPLGYEQYF.

The CDR3 loop is CASRQGAHEQYF. The CDR3 nucleotides are TGTGCCAGCAGACAGGGGGCCCACGAGCAGTACTTC. The J gene is TRBJ2-7, the V gene TRBV6-5; 9 bases map to TRBD1. The V segment lost 6 bases and the J segment 5 bases; nucleotides outside the gene matches: 2. The CDR3 consists of 12 residues. The V gene's germline CDR1 is MNHEY and CDR2 SVGAGI.

The V call is TRBV9, the J call TRBJ2-7, with a weak D call TRBD2 (5 bases). In germline, CDR1 is SGDLS, CDR2 YYNGEE. The CDR3 loop spans 15 amino acids. Trimming took off 4 bases at V and 5 bases at J, with 19 bases between the two ends. The CDR3 protein is CASSTEGLSYDEQYF. The CDR3 DNA reads TGTGCCAGCAGCACTGAGGGTTTATCGTATGACGAGCAGTACTTC. Combining the CDR3 with reference TRBV9 and TRBJ2-7 gives the whole variable domain DSGVTQTPKHLITATGQRVTLRCSPRSGDLSVYWYQQSLDQGLQFLIQYYNGEERAKGNILERFSAQQFPDLHSELNLSSLELGDSALYFCASSTEGLSYDEQYFGPGTRLTVT.